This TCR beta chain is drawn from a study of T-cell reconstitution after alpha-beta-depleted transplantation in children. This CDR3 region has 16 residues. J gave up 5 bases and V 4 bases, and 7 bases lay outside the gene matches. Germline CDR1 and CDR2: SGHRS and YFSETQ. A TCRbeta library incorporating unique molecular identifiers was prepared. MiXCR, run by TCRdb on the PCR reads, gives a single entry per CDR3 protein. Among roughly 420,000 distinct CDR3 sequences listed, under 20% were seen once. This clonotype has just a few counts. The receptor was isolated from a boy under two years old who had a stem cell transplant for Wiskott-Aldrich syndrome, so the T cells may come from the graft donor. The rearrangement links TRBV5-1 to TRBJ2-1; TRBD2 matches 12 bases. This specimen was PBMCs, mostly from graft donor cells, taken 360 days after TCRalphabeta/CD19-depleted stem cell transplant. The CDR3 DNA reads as TGCGCCAGCAGCCCCAGCCGACTAGCGGGGGACAATGAGCAGTTCTTC. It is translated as CASSPSRLAGDNEQFF.